Listed below are T cell receptor beta chains from one sample, sequenced in a study of T cell responses to AZD1222 COVID-19 vaccine. Only in-frame clones appear in the TCRdb table, and some are missing; sequencing was by immunoSEQ multiplex PCR. The sample shows about 180,000 clones, just over 85% of them seen only once. The sample here was peripheral blood, taken on day 0 of AZD1222 vaccination. The receptors derive from an adult in good health. CDR3s include the opening cysteine and the closing phenylalanine or tryptophan. A D gene is named only where the DNA matches it firmly. Size is stated for part of the rows, as once, few or many counts, or as a class when the clone is expanded.

D gene	CDR3 length	clone size	V gene	J gene	CDR3 DNA	CDR3 protein
.	12	once	TRBV7-2	TRBJ1-2	TGTGCCAGCAGACAGGGAAGCTACGGCTACACCTTC	CASRQGSYGYTF
.	12	.	TRBV18	TRBJ2-3	TGTGCCAGCTCCTCACGCTCGGATACGCAGTATTTT	CASSSRSDTQYF
.	14	.	TRBV19	TRBJ1-2	TGTGCCAGTAGGGCCGTCCTAGGGGCCTATGGCTACACCTTC	CASRAVLGAYGYTF
.	11	.	TRBV20-1	TRBJ2-7	TGCAGTGCTCAGCAGGGTGACGAGCAGTACTTC	CSAQQGDEQYF
.	13	.	TRBV12-3/TRBV12-4	TRBJ1-5	TGTGCCAGCACCTGGGGGGACGGTCAGCCCCAGCATTTT	CASTWGDGQPQHF
.	13	.	TRBV10-1	TRBJ1-6	TGCGCCAGCAGTGAGCATTCGAATTCACCCCTCCACTTT	CASSEHSNSPLHF
.	15	.	TRBV27	TRBJ2-3	TGTGCCAGCAGTCACGGACTGGCAGCCACAGATACGCAGTATTTT	CASSHGLAATDTQYF
.	14	.	TRBV3-1/TRBV3-2	TRBJ2-7	TGTGCCAGCAGCCCCGAGGTCGGGACCTACGAGCAGTACTTC	CASSPEVGTYEQYF
TRBD1	15	.	TRBV3-1/TRBV3-2	TRBJ1-3	TGTGCCAGCACCCCGGACAGGGCGGCTGGAAACACCATATATTTT	CASTPDRAAGNTIYF
.	14	.	TRBV6-1	TRBJ1-2	TGTGCCAGCAGTGAAGCAAGAGGGGTCTATGGCTACACCTTC	CASSEARGVYGYTF
TRBD2	16	.	TRBV7-3	TRBJ2-7	TGTGCCAGCAGCTTAACCCTAGCGGGGGTCTCCTACGAGCAGTACTTC	CASSLTLAGVSYEQYF
TRBD1	17	.	TRBV10-2	TRBJ1-1	TGCGCCAGCAGTGCCGGGACAGGGATATTGATGAACACTGAAGCTTTCTTT	CASSAGTGILMNTEAFF
TRBD1	15	.	TRBV5-4	TRBJ2-3	TGTGCCAGCAGCTTTCAGGACAGGGACACAGATACGCAGTATTTT	CASSFQDRDTDTQYF
TRBD1	13	.	TRBV7-3	TRBJ2-1	TGTGCCAGCAGCTTAACGGGACAGGGCGAGCAGTTCTTC	CASSLTGQGEQFF
.	14	.	TRBV29-1	TRBJ2-2	TGCAGCGTTGAATTTACAGGGCTCACCGGGGAGCTGTTTTTT	CSVEFTGLTGELFF
.	14	.	TRBV10-2	TRBJ1-1	TGCGCCAGCGAAAATTCAGGGGAGAACACTGAAGCTTTCTTT	CASENSGENTEAFF
.	16	.	TRBV14	TRBJ2-1	TGTGCCAGCAGCCAACGGAGGGGGGCGGTATACAATGAGCAGTTCTTC	CASSQRRGAVYNEQFF
.	15	.	TRBV11-1	TRBJ2-7	TGTGCCAGCAGCTTAGGATTCTCAGCCGAGTACGAGCAGTACTTC	CASSLGFSAEYEQYF
.	11	.	TRBV20-1	TRBJ2-7	TGCAGTGCTTCAGGCTCCTACGAGCAGTACTTC	CSASGSYEQYF
.	13	.	TRBV6-4	TRBJ1-4	TGTGCCAGCAGTGACCACTTGGCTGAAAAACTGTTTTTT	CASSDHLAEKLFF
TRBD2	15	.	TRBV7-7	TRBJ2-5	TGTGCCAGCAGCTTAGGGCAGGGAGGGACAGAGACCCAGTACTTC	CASSLGQGGTETQYF
.	14	.	TRBV25-1	TRBJ1-5	TGTGCCAGCAGTGATTCCCGTAGCAATCAGCCCCAGCATTTT	CASSDSRSNQPQHF
TRBD1	15	.	TRBV28	TRBJ1-2	TGTGCCAGCAGGTACGGACAGGGTCTCGGCTATGGCTACACCTTC	CASRYGQGLGYGYTF
.	13	.	TRBV19	TRBJ1-2	TGTGCCAGTAGTATGGCCAGATACTATGGCTACACCTTC	CASSMARYYGYTF
.	15	.	TRBV5-4	TRBJ2-5	TGTGCCAGCAGCGCCAAATCAGGACTCCAAGAGACCCAGTACTTC	CASSAKSGLQETQYF
.	14	.	TRBV7-9	TRBJ1-1	TGTGCCAGCAGCTTAGAGCGGAGGAACACTGAAGCTTTCTTT	CASSLERRNTEAFF
.	12	.	TRBV7-2	TRBJ1-2	TGTGCCAGCAGCTTTGAAGACCGGGGCTACACCTTC	CASSFEDRGYTF
.	14	.	TRBV19	TRBJ1-1	TGTGCCAGTAGTGTAGGGTGGGGGAACACTGAAGCTTTCTTT	CASSVGWGNTEAFF
TRBD1	14	.	TRBV7-2	TRBJ2-5	TGTGCCAGCAGCTCTCCTGACAGGGGGGGGACCCAGTACTTC	CASSSPDRGGTQYF
.	13	.	TRBV3-1/TRBV3-2	TRBJ2-7	TGTGCCAGCAGCCGGACAGCATCCTACGAGCAGTACTTC	CASSRTASYEQYF
.	15	.	TRBV11-3	TRBJ2-5	TGTGCCAGCAGCTTAGGACTCAGCCAGGGAGAGACCCAGTACTTC	CASSLGLSQGETQYF
.	12	medium-sized	TRBV2	TRBJ2-7	TGTGCCAGCAGTAGGGCCCGGGGGGAGCAGTACTTC	CASSRARGEQYF
.	14	few	TRBV4-3	TRBJ2-7	TGCGCCAGCAGCCAAGAGGCCAGCTTTACCGAGCAGTACTTC	CASSQEASFTEQYF
TRBD1	17	few	TRBV3-1/TRBV3-2	TRBJ1-1	TGTGCCAGCAGCCAGGTGGACAGGGAACCCGCCGACACTGAAGCTTTCTTT	CASSQVDREPADTEAFF
.	15	.	TRBV28	TRBJ1-3	TGTGCCAGCAGCCCCCCTACAGGGAACGGAAACACCATATATTTT	CASSPPTGNGNTIYF
.	13	.	TRBV9	TRBJ2-1	TGTGCCAGCAGCGTAAACACCGCCGATGAGCAGTTCTTC	CASSVNTADEQFF
TRBD1	13	.	TRBV9	TRBJ1-6	TGTGCCAGCAGGACAGGGGAGTGGTCACCCCTCCACTTT	CASRTGEWSPLHF
TRBD1	19	.	TRBV24-1	TRBJ2-2	TGTGCCACTCAGGGGGGAGGACAGGGGATTGGGAAGAACACCGGGGAGCTGTTTTTT	CATQGGGQGIGKNTGELFF
.	15	.	TRBV5-6	TRBJ1-1	TGTGCCAGCAGCCTGGCTCAATTCTACAACGCTGAAGCTTTCTTT	CASSLAQFYNAEAFF
.	14	.	TRBV7-3	TRBJ1-6	TGTGCCAGCAGCCAAAAGGGGGGAAATTCACCCCTCCACTTT	CASSQKGGNSPLHF
.	13	.	TRBV6-2/TRBV6-3	TRBJ2-7	TGTGCCAGCAGCTATTACCCGGGTGACGAGCAGTACTTC	CASSYYPGDEQYF
.	14	.	TRBV4-2	TRBJ1-5	TGTGCCAGCAGCCAAGACGAAGGCAATCAGCCCCAGCATTTT	CASSQDEGNQPQHF
.	13	.	TRBV19	TRBJ1-5	TGTGCCAGTATCGGTCCTAGCAATCAGCCCCAGCATTTT	CASIGPSNQPQHF
.	16	.	TRBV30	TRBJ1-4	TGTGCCTGGAGGAGGGGTGCGGACGTTTCTAATGAAAAACTGTTTTTT	CAWRRGADVSNEKLFF